The clone carrying this T cell receptor (beta chain) has only a few counts. Its antigen remains unknown. This specimen belongs to a study of T cells in Graves' hyperthyroidism and ophthalmopathy. Notes on the study in general: Also found in blood were most expanded thyroid clonotypes above 0.001.

Exclusion criteria comprised uncontrolled infection, other autoimmune disease, pregnancy or lactation. Diagnoses were made from clinical symptoms, serum measures (thyroxine and TRAb), thyroid ultrasound and orbital computed tomography. Germline V CDR1 and CDR2: MNHEY, SMNVEV (reference sequence). V lost 2 bases, J lost 5 bases, and 10 bases lay in between. The CDR3 extends over 14 amino acids. RNA transcripts were the template for amplifying TCR beta CDR3 regions. RT-PCR in the first round (using the HTBI primer set) targeted the TCR CDR3. TCRdb re-called the multiplex PCR reads with MiXCR, one entry per CDR3 protein. The sample gives 400,000 or so distinct CDR3 sequences, about 16% of which show up once; around 20% is in the top ten.

This sequence originates from a woman aged 55 to 70 with Graves' ophthalmopathy. The V gene is TRBV27, the J gene TRBJ1-5; D unresolved. Sequencing was performed on blood. CDR3 sequence (DNA): TGTGCCAGCAGTTTAGGTAACTCGGATCAGCCCCAGCATTTT. This gives the protein CASSLGNSDQPQHF.